Sequencing of this T cell receptor beta chain was carried out in a study of blood T cell repertoires in COVID-19. The assay was immunoSEQ multiplex PCR, and TCRdb's table has in-frame clones only and misses some. The data contain around 260,000 clones, about 87% of them seen just once; the ten biggest clones take up approximately 4%. This CDR3 spans 14 amino acids. Germline V lookup: CDR1 PRHDT, CDR2 FYEKMQ (reference sequence). V lost 5 bases and J lost 0; bases outside the gene matches: 3. This chain connects TRBV13 to TRBJ1-1; 7 positions match TRBD1. The receptor was isolated from a man in his 60s who had recovered from COVID-19. The sequencing sample was made of peripheral blood. CDR3 nucleotides: TGTGCCAGCAGCCCAGGGGGGATGAACACTGAAGCTTTCTTT. Protein product: CASSPGGMNTEAFF.